This T cell receptor beta chain was sequenced during a study of shared clonotypes between healthy human individuals. The run depth of the assay was deep. The method was immunoSEQ multiplex PCR; TCRdb's version includes in-frame clones alone and lacks a portion of them. The table shows approximately 1.5 million clones, with approximately 98.5% occurring only once. The CDR3 contains 16 residues. Germline V gene lookup returns CDR1 SEHNR and CDR2 FQNEAQ (reference sequence). The ends lost 6 bases at V and 4 bases at J; junction bases unmatched: 14. What was sequenced was naive CD4+ T cells sorted from blood. Indicated subset: CD45RA+ positively selected. The TCR originated in a man under 40 in good health. The genes are TRBV7-9 and TRBJ2-5, with 7 bases fitting TRBD1. CDR3 in DNA: TGTGCCAGCAGGCACCATTTAAGGGGGCGACGAGAGACCCAGTACTTC. Its protein is CASRHHLRGRRETQYF. The variable domain in full, completed from reference TRBV7-9 and TRBJ2-5, reads DTGVSQNPRHKITKRGQNVTFRCDPISEHNRLYWYRQTLGQGPEFLTYFQNEAQLEKSRLLSDRFSAERPKGSFSTLEIQRTEQGDSAMYLCASRHHLRGRRETQYFGPGTRLLVL.